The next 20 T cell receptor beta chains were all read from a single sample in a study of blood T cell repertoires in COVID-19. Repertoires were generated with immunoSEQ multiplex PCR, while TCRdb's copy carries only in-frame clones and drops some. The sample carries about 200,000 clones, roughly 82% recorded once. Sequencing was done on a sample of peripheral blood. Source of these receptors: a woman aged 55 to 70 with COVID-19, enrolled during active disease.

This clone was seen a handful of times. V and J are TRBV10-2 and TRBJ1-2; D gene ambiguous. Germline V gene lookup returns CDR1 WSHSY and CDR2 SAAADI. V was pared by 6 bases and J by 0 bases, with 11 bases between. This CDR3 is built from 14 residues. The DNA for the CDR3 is TGCGCCAGCAGCCCCGGTCGGTCTAACTATGGCTACACCTTC. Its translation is CASSPGRSNYGYTF.

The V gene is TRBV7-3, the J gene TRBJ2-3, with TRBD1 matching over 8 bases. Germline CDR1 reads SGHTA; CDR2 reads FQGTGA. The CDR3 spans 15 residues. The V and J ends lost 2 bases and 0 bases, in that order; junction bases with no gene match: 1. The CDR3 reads CASSLGQGSTDTQYF. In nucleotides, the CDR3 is TGTGCCAGCAGCTTAGGACAGGGTAGCACAGATACGCAGTATTTT.

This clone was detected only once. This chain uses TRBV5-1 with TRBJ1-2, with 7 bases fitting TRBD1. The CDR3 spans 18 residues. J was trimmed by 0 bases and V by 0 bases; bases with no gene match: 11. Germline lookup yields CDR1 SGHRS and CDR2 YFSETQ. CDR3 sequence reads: CASSLAPGGPTSNYGYTF. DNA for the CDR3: TGCGCCAGCAGCTTGGCGCCAGGGGGACCGACGTCTAACTATGGCTACACCTTC.

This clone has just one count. CDR3 bases: TGTGCCATCAGTGAGTTTCCTAAGCCCCAGCATTTT. It encodes CAISEFPKPQHF. This rearrangement joins TRBV10-3 to TRBJ1-5; D is undetermined. Germline V lookup: CDR1 ENHRY, CDR2 SYGVKD. The V end was cut by 1 base, the J end by 8 bases, with 6 bases between. The CDR3 is made up of 12 amino acids.

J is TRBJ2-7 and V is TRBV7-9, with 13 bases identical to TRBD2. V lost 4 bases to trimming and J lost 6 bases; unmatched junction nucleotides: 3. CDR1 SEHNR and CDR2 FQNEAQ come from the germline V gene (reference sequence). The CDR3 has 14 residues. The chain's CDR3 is CASSSGLAGTEQYF. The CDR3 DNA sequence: TGTGCCAGCAGCTCGGGACTAGCGGGGACCGAGCAGTACTTC.

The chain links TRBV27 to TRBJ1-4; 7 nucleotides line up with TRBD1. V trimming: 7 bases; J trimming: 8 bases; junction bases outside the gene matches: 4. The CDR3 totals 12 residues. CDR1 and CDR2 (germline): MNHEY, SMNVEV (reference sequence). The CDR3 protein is CASKGAGEKLFF. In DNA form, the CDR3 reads TGTGCCAGCAAGGGGGCCGGGGAAAAACTGTTTTTT. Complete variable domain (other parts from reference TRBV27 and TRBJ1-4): EAQVTQNPRYLITVTGKKLTVTCSQNMNHEYMSWYRQDPGLGLRQIYYSMNVEVTDKGDVPEGYKVSRKEKRNFPLILESPSPNQTSLYFCASKGAGEKLFFGSGTQLSVL.

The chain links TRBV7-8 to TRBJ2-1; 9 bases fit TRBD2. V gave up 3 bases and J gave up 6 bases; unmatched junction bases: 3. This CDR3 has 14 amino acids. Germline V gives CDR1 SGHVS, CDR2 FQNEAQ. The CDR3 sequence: CASSFQTSGNEQFF. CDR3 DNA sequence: TGTGCCAGCAGCTTCCAGACTAGCGGCAATGAGCAGTTCTTC. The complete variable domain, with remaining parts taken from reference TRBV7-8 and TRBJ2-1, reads GAGVSQSPRYKVAKRGQDVALRCDPISGHVSLFWYQQALGQGPEFLTYFQNEAQLDKSGLPSDRFFAERPEGSVSTLKIQRTQQEDSAVYLCASSFQTSGNEQFFGPGTRLTVL.

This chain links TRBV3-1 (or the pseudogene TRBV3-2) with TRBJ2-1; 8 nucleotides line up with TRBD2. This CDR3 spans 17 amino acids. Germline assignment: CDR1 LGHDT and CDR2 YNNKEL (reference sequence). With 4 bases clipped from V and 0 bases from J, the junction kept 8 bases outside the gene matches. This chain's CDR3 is CASSRPSGRISYNEQFF. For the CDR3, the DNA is TGTGCCAGCAGCCGGCCTAGCGGGCGCATCTCCTACAATGAGCAGTTCTTC.

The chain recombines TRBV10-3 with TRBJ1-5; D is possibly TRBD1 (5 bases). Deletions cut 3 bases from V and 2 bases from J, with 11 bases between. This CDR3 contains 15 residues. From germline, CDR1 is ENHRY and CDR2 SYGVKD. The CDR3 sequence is CAISEWGVGNQPQHF. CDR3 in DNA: TGTGCCATCAGTGAATGGGGCGTTGGCAATCAGCCCCAGCATTTT.

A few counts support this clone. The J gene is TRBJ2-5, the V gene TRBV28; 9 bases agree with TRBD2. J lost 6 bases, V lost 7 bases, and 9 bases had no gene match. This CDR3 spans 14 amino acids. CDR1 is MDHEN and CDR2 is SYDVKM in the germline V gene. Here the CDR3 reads CASTGGGAVKTQYF. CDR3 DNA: TGTGCCAGCACGGGCGGGGGGGCCGTTAAGACCCAGTACTTC. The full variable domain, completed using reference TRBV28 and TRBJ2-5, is DVKVTQSSRYLVKRTGEKVFLECVQDMDHENMFWYRQDPGLGLRLIYFSYDVKMKEKGDIPEGYSVSREKKERFSLILESASTNQTSMYLCASTGGGAVKTQYFGPGTRLLVL.

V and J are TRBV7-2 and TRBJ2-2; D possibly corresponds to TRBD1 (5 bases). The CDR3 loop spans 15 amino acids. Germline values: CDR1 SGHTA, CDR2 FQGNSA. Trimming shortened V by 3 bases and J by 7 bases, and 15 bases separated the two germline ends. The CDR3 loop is CASSFSIGQGGELFF. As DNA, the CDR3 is TGTGCCAGCAGCTTTTCGATCGGACAAGGCGGGGAGCTGTTTTTT.

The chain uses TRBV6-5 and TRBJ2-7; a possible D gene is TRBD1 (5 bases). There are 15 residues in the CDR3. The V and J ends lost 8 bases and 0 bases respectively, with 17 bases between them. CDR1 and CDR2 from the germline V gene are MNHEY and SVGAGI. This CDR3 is CASRAGIQSSYEQYF. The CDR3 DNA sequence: TGTGCCAGCCGCGCAGGGATCCAAAGCTCCTACGAGCAGTACTTC.

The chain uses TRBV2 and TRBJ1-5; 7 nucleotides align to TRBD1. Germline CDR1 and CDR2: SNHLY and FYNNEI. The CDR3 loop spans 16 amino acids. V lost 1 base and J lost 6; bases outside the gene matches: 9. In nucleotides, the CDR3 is TGTGCCAGCAGTGAAGGCGACAGGGTAATGAGTCAGCCCCAGCATTTT. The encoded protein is CASSEGDRVMSQPQHF.

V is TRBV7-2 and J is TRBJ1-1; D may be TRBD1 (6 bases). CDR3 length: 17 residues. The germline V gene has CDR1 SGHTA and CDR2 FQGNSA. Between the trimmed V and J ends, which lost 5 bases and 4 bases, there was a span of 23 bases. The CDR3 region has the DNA TGTGCCAGCAGCCTGATGGGGGCCCGACCGACGAGCACTGAAGCTTTCTTT. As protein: CASSLMGARPTSTEAFF.

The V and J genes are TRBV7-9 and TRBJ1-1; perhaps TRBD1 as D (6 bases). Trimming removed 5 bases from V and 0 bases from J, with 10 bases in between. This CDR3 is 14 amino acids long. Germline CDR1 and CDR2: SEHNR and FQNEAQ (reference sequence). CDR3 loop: CASSRGGVNTEAFF. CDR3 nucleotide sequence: TGTGCCAGCAGCAGAGGGGGGGTGAACACTGAAGCTTTCTTT.

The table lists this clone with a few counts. The chain's CDR3 is CAISELIDEQYF. The CDR3 DNA reads TGTGCCATCAGTGAGTTAATTGACGAGCAGTACTTC. This chain joins TRBV10-3 and TRBJ2-7; D gene unclear. Looked up from germline, CDR1 is ENHRY and CDR2 is SYGVKD. Trimming pared 1 base from V and 5 bases from J, leaving 6 bases between. The CDR3 is 12 residues long.

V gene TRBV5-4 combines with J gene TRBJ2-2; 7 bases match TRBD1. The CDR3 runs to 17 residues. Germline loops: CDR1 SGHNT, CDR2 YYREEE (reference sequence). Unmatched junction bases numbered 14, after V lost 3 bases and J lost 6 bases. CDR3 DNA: TGTGCCAGCAGCTACCAACGACAGGGCGGGTTCGCCGGGGAGCTGTTTTTT. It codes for CASSYQRQGGFAGELFF.

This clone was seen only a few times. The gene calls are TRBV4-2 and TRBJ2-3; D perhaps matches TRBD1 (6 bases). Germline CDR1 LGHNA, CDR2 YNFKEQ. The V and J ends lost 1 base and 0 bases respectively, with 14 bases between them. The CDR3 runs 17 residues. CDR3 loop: CASSQGRTETSTDTQYF. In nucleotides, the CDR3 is TGTGCCAGCAGCCAAGGTCGGACAGAGACTAGCACAGATACGCAGTATTTT.

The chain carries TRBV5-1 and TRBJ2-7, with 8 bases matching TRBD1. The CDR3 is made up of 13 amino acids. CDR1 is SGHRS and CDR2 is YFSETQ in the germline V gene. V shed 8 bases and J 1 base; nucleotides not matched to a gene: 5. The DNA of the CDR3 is TGCGCCAGACCGGGACAGGCATCCTACGAGCAGTACTTC. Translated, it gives CARPGQASYEQYF.

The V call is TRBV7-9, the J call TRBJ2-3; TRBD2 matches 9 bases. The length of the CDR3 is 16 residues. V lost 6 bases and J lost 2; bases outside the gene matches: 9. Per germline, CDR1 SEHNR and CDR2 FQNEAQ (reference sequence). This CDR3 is CASRPYLAGVTDTQYF. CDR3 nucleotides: TGTGCCAGCAGACCCTACTTAGCGGGGGTCACAGATACGCAGTATTTT.